The clone carrying this T cell receptor (beta chain) was detected many times. From germline, CDR1 is SGHAT and CDR2 FQNNGV. With V trimmed by 8 bases and J by 4 bases, 20 bases remained unmatched. This CDR3 contains 20 residues. Each CDR3 protein is one row after TCRdb ran MiXCR on the PCR reads. The sample has 20,000 to 25,000 distinct CDR3 sequences, over 50% seen once. The sample comes from a study of CD4 and CD8 cells across lung adenocarcinoma regions. Samples came from patients with localized non-small cell lung adenocarcinoma. Sequenced input: CD8+ T cells from the center of a lung tumor. The sequence came from a female donor with lung adenocarcinoma. The CD4 and CD8 labels of this study may be unreliable. This chain uses TRBV11-2 with TRBJ2-5, with 15 bases identical to TRBD2. CDR3: CASSSQGALGLAGGLETQYF. CDR3 nucleotide sequence: TGTGCCAGCTCCTCCCAGGGGGCCCTGGGACTAGCGGGAGGCCTAGAGACCCAGTACTTC.